This T cell receptor (beta chain) derives from a study of blood T cell repertoires in COVID-19. Repertoires were generated with immunoSEQ multiplex PCR, while TCRdb's copy carries only in-frame clones and drops some. This table holds around 28,000 clones, around 90% found once. V dropped 2 bases and J dropped 0 bases, with 17 bases sitting between them. Germline V gene sequence: CDR1 SGDLS, CDR2 YYNGEE. The CDR3 has 18 residues. What was sequenced was peripheral blood. The chain employs TRBV9 and TRBJ2-2; tentatively, D is TRBD1 (6 bases). The origin of this receptor is a human donor in a cohort sampled during active COVID-19. The CDR3 here is CASSVWPDTGTNTGELFF. Here the CDR3 DNA reads TGTGCCAGCAGCGTGTGGCCGGATACAGGGACGAACACCGGGGAGCTGTTTTTT.